The 15 T cell receptor beta chains reported below all come from one sample, sequenced in a study of identical twins. Each CDR3 protein gets one entry after TCRdb re-called the 5' RACE reads with MiXCR. The table shows some 900,000 distinct CDR3 sequences, with 12% occurring only once. This sample was shared with a second study, whose subject was yellow fever vaccine responses in identical twins.

Sequenced: PBMCs. These receptors came from a woman younger than 30 in good health.

This clonotype turned up a few times. The chain combines TRBV12-3 or TRBV12-4 with TRBJ2-1, with D perhaps matching TRBD2 (6 bases). CDR3 size: 15 residues. The V end lost 5 bases, the J end lost 8 bases, and 19 bases lay between the germline ends. CDR3 sequence: CASSPRRRDVHEQFF. As DNA, the CDR3 is TGTGCCAGCAGTCCCCGGAGGCGGGACGTCCATGAGCAGTTCTTC.

The rearrangement uses TRBV10-3 and TRBJ2-5; 9 nucleotides match TRBD1. The CDR3 is 16 residues long. Germline-derived CDR1 and CDR2 are ENHRY and SYGVKD. V dropped 2 bases and J dropped 4; count of bases not matched to a gene: 8. CDR3 residues: CAISEISQGAGETQYF. CDR3 nucleotide sequence: TGTGCCATCAGTGAGATTTCACAGGGGGCAGGAGAGACCCAGTACTTC.

This clonotype was seen repeatedly, ten times or more. The chain has TRBV12-3 or TRBV12-4 and TRBJ1-6; D is ambiguous. V was cut by 3 bases and J by 9 bases, with 12 bases left in between. This CDR3 spans 14 amino acids. The CDR3, as DNA: TGTGCCAGCAGTTTTCAGACGATTGGTTCACCCCTCCACTTT. Translating it yields CASSFQTIGSPLHF.

V gene TRBV29-1 combines with J gene TRBJ2-7, with TRBD1 identical over 7 bases. V lost 5 bases, J lost 2 bases, and 6 bases stayed unmatched. CDR1 is SQVTM, CDR2 ANQGSEA, per germline. CDR3 length: 13 residues. CDR3 sequence (DNA): TGCAGCGTTCTCCGAGGGGGCACCTACGAGCAGTACGTC. Protein sequence: CSVLRGGTYEQYV.

V usage is TRBV28 and J usage is TRBJ1-5; a weak D match, TRBD1 (5 bases). With 6 bases removed from V and 1 base from J, the gap between germline ends came to 16 bases. The CDR3 consists of 16 residues. Germline-derived CDR1 and CDR2 are MDHEN and SYDVKM. The chain's CDR3 is CASRPVGDGSNQPQHF. CDR3 coding DNA: TGTGCCAGCAGACCGGTGGGGGACGGGAGCAATCAGCCCCAGCATTTT.

The chain has TRBV12-3 or TRBV12-4 and TRBJ2-1, with 7 bases that match TRBD2. V lost 6 bases to trimming and J lost 2 bases; unmatched junction nucleotides: 7. The CDR3 consists of 15 residues. CDR3 protein: CASSNSGTAYNEQFF. The DNA for the CDR3 is TGTGCCAGCAGCAACAGCGGGACCGCCTACAATGAGCAGTTCTTC.

Comment on this clonotype: The conserved phenylalanine or tryptophan is not found at the CDR3 terminus, so this likely reflects a read error. No DNA is shown, since the ends of the CDR3 on it are uncertain; the CDR3 is the one TCRdb lists. The chain employs TRBV5-1 and TRBJ1-2; the D call TRBD1 from the table was never checked on the DNA. The CDR3 comprises 8 residues, both ends counted. Per germline, CDR1 SGHRS and CDR2 YFSETQ. CDR3 sequence reads: CASTSGQV.

This clonotype was seen a few times. The V call is TRBV20-1, the J call TRBJ1-6, with 7 bases fitting TRBD1. V shed 5 bases and J 11 bases; nucleotides not matched to a gene: 12. Per the germline V gene, CDR1 is DFQATT and CDR2 is SNEGSKA (reference sequence). The CDR3 spans 14 residues. For the CDR3, the DNA is TGCAGTGCTTCCCCCGACAGGGAAAGACCACCCCTCCACTTT. Translation gives CSASPDRERPPLHF.

This clonotype was detected ten times or more. The gene calls are TRBV12-3 or TRBV12-4 and TRBJ2-5; 10 positions match TRBD2. With V trimmed by 3 bases and J by 5 bases, 21 bases remained unmatched. The CDR3 is made up of 20 amino acids. CDR3 in amino acids: CASSFSASGGWVPTVETQYF. The CDR3, as DNA: TGTGCCAGCAGTTTTTCGGCTAGCGGGGGATGGGTCCCCACGGTGGAGACCCAGTACTTC.

The rearrangement joins TRBV27 to TRBJ1-2, with D unresolved. CDR3 length equals 14 residues. V gave up 0 bases and J gave up 2 bases, with 7 bases separating them. Germline values: CDR1 MNHEY, CDR2 SMNVEV (reference sequence). Here the CDR3 DNA reads TGTGCCAGCAGTTTATCTACCAGGAACTATGGCTACACCTTC. Translation: CASSLSTRNYGYTF.

The chain links TRBV2 to TRBJ2-7; 12 bases fit TRBD2. The ends lost 6 bases at V and 4 bases at J; junction bases unmatched: 10. Per the germline V gene, CDR1 is SNHLY and CDR2 is FYNNEI. The length of the CDR3 is 16 residues. CDR3 amino acids: CASSLLAGGPVYEQYF. The CDR3 region has the DNA TGTGCCAGCAGCCTTCTAGCGGGAGGGCCGGTATACGAGCAGTACTTC. Supplemented by reference TRBV2 and TRBJ2-7, the full variable domain reads EPEVTQTPSHQVTQMGQEVILRCVPISNHLYFYWYRQILGQKVEFLVSFYNNEISEKSEIFDDQFSVERPDGSNFTLKIRSTKLEDSAMYFCASSLLAGGPVYEQYFGPGTRLTVT.

V gene TRBV6-2 or TRBV6-3 combines with J gene TRBJ2-7, with TRBD1 matching over 12 bases. The germline gives CDR1 MNHEY, CDR2 SVGEGT. V trimming: 5 bases; J trimming: 7 bases; junction bases outside the gene matches: 24. The CDR3 consists of 20 residues. This CDR3 reads CASSPRDRGLLTIRNKEQYF. The CDR3 bases are TGTGCCAGCAGTCCCCGGGACAGGGGGCTTCTGACCATACGTAATAAAGAGCAGTACTTC.

The chain joins TRBV5-1 to TRBJ2-5, with D possibly TRBD1 on 6 matching bases. The CDR3 is 15 amino acids. V was pared by 0 bases and J by 1 base, with 10 bases between. CDR1 and CDR2 (germline): SGHRS, YFSETQ. CDR3 sequence: CASSLADSLQETQYF. CDR3 bases: TGCGCCAGCAGCTTGGCGGACAGCCTCCAAGAGACCCAGTACTTC.

This clonotype has more than one count but fewer than ten. This chain links TRBV7-9 with TRBJ2-5; D call uncertain. V was clipped by 8 bases and J by 1 base, with 11 bases between them. The CDR3 sequence is 13 residues long. CDR1 and CDR2 (germline): SEHNR, FQNEAQ (reference sequence). CDR3 protein: CASSGPSQETQYF. In nucleotides, the CDR3 is TGTGCCAGCTCAGGACCTTCCCAAGAGACCCAGTACTTC.

This clonotype was observed a few times. This rearrangement joins TRBV7-3 to TRBJ2-1; the D is unclear. Germline-derived CDR1 and CDR2 are SGHTA and FQGTGA. This CDR3 has 16 amino acids. V lost 5 bases to trimming and J lost 0 bases, with 14 bases between them. CDR3 protein: CASSRVGISSYNEQFF. The CDR3 DNA reads as TGTGCCAGCAGCCGAGTGGGGATTAGCTCCTACAATGAGCAGTTCTTC.